The 21 T cell receptor beta chains listed next were all sequenced from one sample in a study of a mutant IDH1 vaccine in newly diagnosed glioma. Sequencing used immunoSEQ multiplex PCR; TCRdb keeps in-frame clones, though not all of them. The table has 43,000 or so clones, roughly 83% seen once. Which antigens these TCRs recognize remains unknown. The time point denotes: week 23, last vaccination. Topical imiquimod was applied with each vaccine dose, which held 300 ug of mutant IDH1 20-mer peptide. The sample in question was PBMCs, obtained from a glioma patient whose treatment included an IDH1 peptide vaccine. These receptors were obtained from a woman under 30 with glioma. Some clones in this sample may be carry-over from other donors' samples.

The chain combines TRBV7-9 with TRBJ1-5, with D tentatively TRBD1 (6 bases). CDR3 length: 14 amino acids. V lost 1 base to trimming and J lost 7 bases, with 11 bases between them. Germline-derived CDR1 and CDR2 are SEHNR and FQNEAQ (reference sequence). The CDR3 DNA reads as TGTGCCAGCAGCTTAGACGGGGGGGGCCAGCCCCAGCATTTT. Translation gives CASSLDGGGQPQHF.

The chain uses TRBV29-1 and TRBJ1-1, with D maybe TRBD1 (6 bases). V was clipped by 3 bases and J by 5 bases, with 16 bases between them. The CDR3 spans 14 residues. Germline assignment: CDR1 SQVTM and CDR2 ANQGSEA. CDR3 sequence: CSVDVTGLGTEAFF. The CDR3 nucleotides are TGCAGCGTTGATGTCACAGGGCTAGGGACTGAAGCTTTCTTT.

The gene calls are TRBV14 and TRBJ1-2; D is ambiguous. V lost 0 bases to trimming and J lost 5 bases, with 1 base between them. This CDR3 comprises 11 residues. Germline V lookup: CDR1 SGHDN, CDR2 FVKESK. The CDR3 protein is CASSQDYGYTF. In nucleotides, the CDR3 is TGTGCCAGCAGCCAAGATTATGGCTACACCTTC.

This sequence joins TRBV27 and TRBJ1-6, with 11 bases that match TRBD1. Trimming cost V 3 bases and J 10 bases; bases outside gene matches: 5. The CDR3 has 15 amino acids. Germline V gene lookup returns CDR1 MNHEY and CDR2 SMNVEV (reference sequence). CDR3 coding DNA: TGTGCCAGCAGTTTGGGACAGGGGGTTCGATCACCCCTCCACTTT. Amino acid sequence: CASSLGQGVRSPLHF.

This sequence joins TRBV25-1 and TRBJ1-1; 8 bases match TRBD1. CDR3 length equals 14 residues. From germline, CDR1 is MGHDK and CDR2 SYGVNS. The V segment lost 6 bases and the J segment 0 bases; nucleotides outside the gene matches: 3. The CDR3 loop reads CASRDRGLNTEAFF. The CDR3 bases are TGTGCCAGCAGAGACAGGGGCCTGAACACTGAAGCTTTCTTT.

The genes are TRBV6-1 and TRBJ2-7, with TRBD2 as a possible D gene (6 bases). The CDR3 spans 15 residues. Germline CDR1 is MNHNS and CDR2 is SASEGT. V lost 4 bases, J lost 3 bases, and 16 bases lay in between. In DNA form, the CDR3 reads TGTGCCAGCAGTGTCAGTGGAGCGGGTAGCTACGAGCAGTACTTC. Translation: CASSVSGAGSYEQYF.

The rearrangement links TRBV5-1 to TRBJ1-2; 8 bases fit TRBD1. The V and J ends lost 4 bases and 2 bases, in that order; junction bases with no gene match: 7. The CDR3 is made up of 15 amino acids. Germline-derived CDR1 and CDR2 are SGHRS and YFSETQ. CDR3 residues: CASSGQGIENYGYTF. CDR3 nucleotide sequence: TGCGCCAGCAGCGGACAGGGTATAGAGAACTATGGCTACACCTTC.

The J gene is TRBJ2-3, the V gene TRBV7-8; TRBD2 aligns across 9 bases. The CDR3 extends over 15 amino acids. Losses at the gene ends were 5 bases for V and 5 bases for J; bases not matched to a gene: 8. Germline CDR1 reads SGHVS; CDR2 reads FQNEAQ. This CDR3 is CASSMLAGLGDTQYF. The DNA of the CDR3 is TGTGCCAGCAGCATGCTAGCGGGGCTTGGAGATACGCAGTATTTT.

The chain is built from TRBV5-4 and TRBJ1-1; unclear D gene. The V end lost 0 bases, the J end lost 1 base, and 10 bases lay between the germline ends. This CDR3 is 15 amino acids long. Germline CDR1 SGHNT, CDR2 YYREEE (reference sequence). CDR3 coding DNA: TGTGCCAGCAGCTTGGACCCCCTCTCGAACACTGAAGCTTTCTTT. Its translation is CASSLDPLSNTEAFF.

The genes are TRBV25-1 and TRBJ2-7; 15 bases agree with TRBD2. The CDR3 is 16 residues long. V lost 6 bases to trimming and J lost 4 bases; unmatched junction nucleotides: 7. The germline gives CDR1 MGHDK, CDR2 SYGVNS. Here the CDR3 reads CASRGTSGGSGYEQYF. CDR3 DNA sequence: TGTGCCAGCAGAGGGACTAGCGGGGGGTCGGGATACGAGCAGTACTTC.

The sample holds one count of this clone. The chain carries TRBV6-1 and TRBJ1-5; tentatively, D is TRBD1 (6 bases). Germline CDR1 and CDR2: MNHNS and SASEGT. V dropped 5 bases and J dropped 1 base, with 12 bases sitting between them. The CDR3 sequence is 15 residues long. As DNA, the CDR3 is TGTGCCAGCAGTCCACAGGGCGACAGCAATCAGCCCCAGCATTTT. Translated: CASSPQGDSNQPQHF.

J is TRBJ2-6 and V is TRBV2, with a weak D call TRBD1 (6 bases). Germline CDR1 SNHLY, CDR2 FYNNEI. The ends were cut back, 6 bases at V and 4 bases at J, with 28 bases in the middle. The CDR3 has 20 amino acids. The CDR3 DNA is TGTGCCAGCAGGCTAAGGGGCGGAACAGGGCCCGAGGCCGGGGCCAACGTCCTGACTTTC. It translates to CASRLRGGTGPEAGANVLTF.

This clone was counted only a few times. The chain joins TRBV30 to TRBJ1-2; D gene unclear. V was clipped by 4 bases and J by 2 bases, with 8 bases between them. Germline lookup yields CDR1 GTSNPN and CDR2 SVGIG (reference sequence). The CDR3 is 12 residues long. The CDR3 reads CAWTPFNYGYTF. For the CDR3, the DNA is TGTGCCTGGACACCTTTCAACTATGGCTACACCTTC. Together with reference TRBV30 and TRBJ1-2, the CDR3 gives the full variable domain: SQTIHQWPATLVQPVGSPLSLECTVEGTSNPNLYWYRQAAGRGLQLLFYSVGIGQISSEVPQNLSASRPQDRQFILSSKKLLLSDSGFYLCAWTPFNYGYTFGSGTRLTVV.

The chain recombines TRBV5-1 with TRBJ2-1; D remains ambiguous. Germline loops: CDR1 SGHRS, CDR2 YFSETQ. The CDR3 is 15 residues long. Trimming removed 0 bases from V and 9 bases from J, with 16 bases in between. Written as DNA, the CDR3 is TGCGCCAGCAGCTTGGAAGGGTTAGGCCTAAGTGAGCAGTTCTTC. It codes for CASSLEGLGLSEQFF.

This chain joins TRBV6-5 and TRBJ1-2, with D possibly TRBD1 on 5 matching bases. The CDR3 has 14 amino acids. V was pared by 2 bases and J by 4 bases, with 11 bases between. Germline V lookup: CDR1 MNHEY, CDR2 SVGAGI. The CDR3 reads CASSYPGTRYGYTF. CDR3 bases: TGTGCCAGCAGTTACCCCGGGACTCGCTATGGCTACACCTTC.

V is TRBV19 and J is TRBJ1-5; D is undetermined. The germline gives CDR1 LNHDA, CDR2 SQIVND (reference sequence). V was pared by 4 bases and J by 1 base, with 11 bases between. The CDR3 spans 15 residues. The CDR3 loop is CASSRRLRSNQPQHF. The CDR3 DNA reads TGTGCCAGTAGTAGACGGCTGAGAAGCAATCAGCCCCAGCATTTT. The variable domain in full, with the rest retrieved from reference TRBV19 and TRBJ1-5, is DGGITQSPKYLFRKEGQNVTLSCEQNLNHDAMYWYRQDPGQGLRLIYYSQIVNDFQKGDIAEGYSVSREKKESFPLTVTSAQKNPTAFYLCASSRRLRSNQPQHFGDGTRLSIL.

The chain uses TRBV27 and TRBJ2-7, with TRBD1 matching over 9 bases. The CDR3 consists of 15 residues. Germline V CDR1 and CDR2: MNHEY, SMNVEV (reference sequence). J was trimmed by 4 bases and V by 4 bases; bases with no gene match: 8. For the CDR3, the DNA is TGTGCCAGCAGTTCATCCGGGACAGGGAAGTACGAGCAGTACTTC. This translates into CASSSSGTGKYEQYF.

The chain uses TRBV2 and TRBJ2-7; 8 bases are shared with TRBD2. The germline V gene has CDR1 SNHLY and CDR2 FYNNEI. This CDR3 is built from 14 residues. V lost 1 base to trimming and J lost 3 bases; unmatched junction nucleotides: 2. Here the CDR3 DNA reads TGTGCCAGCAGTGAAGTAGCGGGACGCTACGAGCAGTACTTC. Protein: CASSEVAGRYEQYF.

The V gene is TRBV5-1, the J gene TRBJ1-5, with 8 positions matching TRBD1. V gave up 1 base and J gave up 6 bases; unmatched junction bases: 6. This CDR3 has 15 residues. From germline, CDR1 is SGHRS and CDR2 YFSETQ. DNA of the CDR3: TGCGCCAGCAGCTTGTCTGGACAGGGAAGTCAGCCCCAGCATTTT. Translation: CASSLSGQGSQPQHF.

The rearrangement uses TRBV27 and TRBJ2-1; D is possibly TRBD1 or TRBD2 (5 bases each). The CDR3 is made up of 13 amino acids. CDR1 MNHEY and CDR2 SMNVEV come from the germline V gene (reference sequence). Trimming pared 3 bases from V and 7 bases from J, leaving 10 bases between. In DNA form, the CDR3 reads TGTGCCAGCAGTTTGTCGGGGCATAATGAGCAGTTCTTC. It yields the protein CASSLSGHNEQFF.

J is TRBJ2-1 and V is TRBV5-4, with 7 bases identical to TRBD1. The CDR3 has 15 residues. Trimming took 0 bases from V and 9 from J; bases not matched to a gene: 9. CDR1 is SGHNT and CDR2 is YYREEE in the germline V gene (reference sequence). DNA for the CDR3: TGTGCCAGCAGCTTGGGAACAGGGGTTGCTGCTGAGCAGTTCTTC. Translating gives CASSLGTGVAAEQFF.